What follows are 23 T cell receptor beta chains derived from one specimen sequenced in a study of T-cell memory formation after mild COVID-19. MiXCR was run by TCRdb on the 5' RACE reads, yielding one entry per CDR3 protein. The table has under 150,000 distinct CDR3 sequences, around a sixth seen once. The material sequenced was PBMCs or a T cell subset sorted from them (not recorded which). The receptor source for this set is an adult woman who had mild COVID-19 (a few samples of this study predate the infection). Cell type and time point are not known.

This sequence joins TRBV12-3 or TRBV12-4 and TRBJ2-2; 7 nucleotides agree with TRBD2. The CDR3 length is 15 residues. J was trimmed by 8 bases and V by 7 bases; bases with no gene match: 13. The CDR3 nucleotides are TGTGCCAGCAATCCCTCGGGAGGAGCGACGGGGGAGCTGTTTTTT. This codes for CASNPSGGATGELFF.

This clonotype has only a few counts. This chain links TRBV9 with TRBJ2-7; D tentatively reads TRBD1 or TRBD2 (5 bases each). CDR3 length: 14 residues. Per the germline V gene, CDR1 is SGDLS and CDR2 is YYNGEE. V lost 0 bases and J 3 bases, leaving 10 bases between the germline ends. This CDR3 reads CASSVGGIVYEQYF. CDR3 nucleotide sequence: TGTGCCAGCAGCGTAGGGGGGATTGTCTACGAGCAGTACTTC.

The rearrangement joins TRBV6-6 to TRBJ2-5; TRBD1 is a possible D gene (6 bases). CDR1 MNHNY and CDR2 SVGAGI come from the germline V gene (reference sequence). Trimming cost V 8 bases and J 5 bases, with 9 bases left between them. The CDR3 contains 11 residues. The CDR3 spells CASAGVETQYF. For the CDR3, the DNA is TGTGCCAGCGCAGGGGTGGAGACCCAGTACTTC.

The chain has TRBV5-1 and TRBJ1-1; unclear D gene. Trimming shortened V by 2 bases and J by 1 base, and 6 bases separated the two germline ends. Germline assignment: CDR1 SGHRS and CDR2 YFSETQ. The CDR3 sequence is 13 residues long. CDR3 in DNA: TGCGCCAGCAGCTTTTACAGGAACACTGAAGCTTTCTTT. It yields the protein CASSFYRNTEAFF.

The chain carries TRBV20-1 and TRBJ1-2, with D maybe TRBD1 (6 bases). The CDR3 spans 13 residues. From germline, CDR1 is DFQATT and CDR2 SNEGSKA (reference sequence). V was pared by 6 bases and J by 0 bases, with 11 bases between. CDR3 amino acids: CSAPRTANYGYTF. CDR3 DNA sequence: TGCAGTGCCCCCAGGACAGCTAACTATGGCTACACCTTC.

This clonotype was recorded a few times. The V call is TRBV12-3 or TRBV12-4, the J call TRBJ2-1; tentative D call: TRBD1 (6 bases). There are 15 residues in the CDR3. Trimming stripped 4 bases from V and 4 bases from J, with 14 bases between. This chain's CDR3 is CASSSRDQGYNEQFF. CDR3 bases: TGTGCCAGCAGTTCCCGGGACCAGGGGTACAATGAGCAGTTCTTC.

This clonotype was seen a handful of times. The chain employs TRBV18 and TRBJ2-3, with D possibly matching TRBD2 (5 bases). Trimming removed 8 bases at V and 0 bases at J, with 15 bases between. Looked up from germline, CDR1 is KGHSH and CDR2 is LQKENI. CDR3 length: 15 residues. The CDR3 loop reads CASTLTGSSTDTQYF. Written as DNA, the CDR3 is TGTGCCAGCACCCTCACGGGGTCTAGCACAGATACGCAGTATTTT.

This clonotype was found many times. The genes are TRBV10-3 and TRBJ2-7, with D perhaps being TRBD1 or TRBD2 (5 bases each). The germline gives CDR1 ENHRY, CDR2 SYGVKD. This CDR3 is built from 17 residues. V lost 1 base, J lost 0 bases, and 16 bases lay in between. The CDR3 protein is CAISEWWDQVGSYEQYF. CDR3 nucleotide sequence: TGTGCCATCAGTGAGTGGTGGGACCAGGTGGGCTCCTACGAGCAGTACTTC.

The chain uses TRBV24-1 and TRBJ1-3; TRBD1 might be the D (5 bases). The V end was cut by 9 bases, the J end by 2 bases, with 7 bases between. CDR1 is KGHDR, CDR2 SFDVKD, per germline. This CDR3 is built from 12 residues. CDR3 region: CATGTAGNTIYF. Written as DNA, the CDR3 is TGTGCCACCGGGACGGCTGGAAACACCATATATTTT.

This chain uses TRBV5-1 with TRBJ2-7; the match to TRBD2 covers 13 bases. Losses at the gene ends were 3 bases for V and 3 bases for J; bases not matched to a gene: 0. CDR1 is SGHRS and CDR2 is YFSETQ in the germline V gene. CDR3 length: 14 residues. CDR3 sequence (DNA): TGCGCCAGCAGCTGGACTAGCGGGAGCTACGAGCAGTACTTC. It encodes CASSWTSGSYEQYF. Variable domain in full (rest from reference TRBV5-1 and TRBJ2-7): KAGVTQTPRYLIKTRGQQVTLSCSPISGHRSVSWYQQTPGQGLQFLFEYFSETQRNKGNFPGRFSGRQFSNSRSEMNVSTLELGDSALYLCASSWTSGSYEQYFGPGTRLTVT.

The chain has TRBV18 and TRBJ2-3, with a weak D call TRBD2 (5 bases). Trimming removed 2 bases from V and 8 bases from J, with 20 bases in between. The length of the CDR3 is 16 residues. Looked up from germline, CDR1 is KGHSH and CDR2 is LQKENI. CDR3 protein: CASSPRTGIVARTQYF. Written as DNA, the CDR3 is TGTGCCAGCTCACCAAGGACCGGGATAGTAGCACGTACGCAGTATTTT.

This clonotype was picked up a small number of times. The chain uses TRBV20-1 and TRBJ1-2, with D perhaps TRBD1 (5 bases). From germline, CDR1 is DFQATT and CDR2 SNEGSKA (reference sequence). This CDR3 region has 13 residues. V was pared by 1 base and J by 6 bases, with 12 bases between. In nucleotides, the CDR3 is TGCAGTGCTAGAGTGGGACCAGGAGATGGCTACACCTTC. This encodes CSARVGPGDGYTF.

This clonotype came up a few times. In DNA, the CDR3 is TGTGCCAGCAGCCCATATCACAGCCCCGAGCAGTACTTC. It translates to CASSPYHSPEQYF. This rearrangement joins TRBV5-4 to TRBJ2-7; no clear D gene. With 4 bases removed from V and 6 bases from J, the gap between germline ends came to 14 bases. This CDR3 contains 13 residues. CDR1 and CDR2 (germline): SGHNT, YYREEE (reference sequence). Drawing the rest from reference TRBV5-4 and TRBJ2-7, the complete variable domain is ETGVTQSPTHLIKTRGQQVTLRCSSQSGHNTVSWYQQALGQGPQFIFQYYREEENGRGNFPPRFSGLQFPNYSSELNVNALELDDSALYLCASSPYHSPEQYFGPGTRLTVT.

This clonotype was counted only a few times. The V gene is TRBV20-1, the J gene TRBJ1-4, with D perhaps TRBD1 (5 bases). The CDR3 sequence is 16 residues long. Trimming shortened V by 6 bases and J by 3 bases, and 20 bases separated the two germline ends. Germline loops: CDR1 DFQATT, CDR2 SNEGSKA (reference sequence). The CDR3, as DNA: TGCAGTGCGCGATTGGGGCCGCTTGTGTCTAATGAAAAACTGTTTTTT. This codes for CSARLGPLVSNEKLFF.

The chain links TRBV5-1 to TRBJ2-3, with D perhaps matching TRBD2 (6 bases). The CDR3 sequence is 13 residues long. Trimming took 5 bases from V and 5 from J, leaving 12 bases between them. Germline CDR1 and CDR2: SGHRS and YFSETQ. CDR3 bases: TGCGCCAGCAGACTAGCTGGAGTAGATACGCAGTATTTT. Its translation: CASRLAGVDTQYF.

This clonotype was detected many times. The chain carries TRBV4-2 and TRBJ2-7; no reliable D call. V was clipped by 6 bases and J by 8 bases, with 14 bases between them. Germline V gene sequence: CDR1 LGHNA, CDR2 YNFKEQ. This CDR3 comprises 12 residues. The CDR3 spells CASSPDLEQQYF. The CDR3 DNA follows: TGTGCCAGCAGTCCGGACCTGGAGCAGCAGTACTTC.

This clonotype has just a few counts. V gene TRBV12-3 or TRBV12-4 combines with J gene TRBJ1-1; 7 bases map to TRBD1. CDR3 length equals 13 residues. The V gene end was trimmed by 2 bases and the J gene end by 5 bases; junction bases not matched to a gene: 2. The CDR3 coding sequence is TGTGCCAGCAGTTTACAGGGGGTAACTGAAGCTTTCTTT. Translating gives CASSLQGVTEAFF.

The chain combines TRBV13 with TRBJ2-3; D is undetermined. V lost 8 bases and J lost 2, with 14 bases in between. Germline V gene data show CDR1 as PRHDT and CDR2 as FYEKMQ (reference sequence). The CDR3 runs 14 residues. CDR3 in DNA: TGTGCCAGCTCACCCGGCCCTGTCACAGATACGCAGTATTTT. Amino acids: CASSPGPVTDTQYF.

The sample holds many counts of this clonotype. The V and J genes are TRBV5-1 and TRBJ2-2, with D perhaps matching TRBD1 (6 bases). V was clipped by 5 bases and J by 3 bases, with 20 bases between them. CDR1 is SGHRS, CDR2 YFSETQ, per germline. The CDR3 length is 17 residues. CDR3 residues: CASRPIPRDTYTGELFF. The CDR3 DNA reads TGCGCCAGCAGACCCATCCCCCGGGACACCTACACCGGGGAGCTGTTTTTT.

CDR3 in DNA: TGTGCCAGCAGCCACACTAGCGGGGGGGCCACAGATACGCAGTATTTT. It yields the protein CASSHTSGGATDTQYF. This chain joins TRBV7-9 and TRBJ2-3, with 13 bases fitting TRBD2. This CDR3 has 16 amino acids. V shed 5 bases and J 2 bases; nucleotides not matched to a gene: 4. CDR1 and CDR2 (germline): SEHNR, FQNEAQ (reference sequence).

The V call is TRBV12-5, the J call TRBJ2-2, with TRBD1 identical over 8 bases. Unmatched junction bases numbered 3, after V lost 5 bases and J lost 7 bases. This CDR3 has 13 residues. The germline V gene encodes CDR1 LGHNT and CDR2 FRNRAP. The CDR3, as DNA: TGTGCTAGTGGTCCAGGGGGCGGCGGGGAGCTGTTTTTT. It yields the protein CASGPGGGGELFF.

This clonotype has more than one count but fewer than ten. The chain couples TRBV30 to TRBJ1-5; D is undetermined. Looked up from germline, CDR1 is GTSNPN and CDR2 is SVGIG (reference sequence). CDR3 length: 13 amino acids. Deletions cut 1 base from V and 6 bases from J, with 10 bases between. The CDR3 spells CAWSGGSSQPQHF. In DNA, the CDR3 is TGTGCCTGGAGTGGCGGCAGTAGTCAGCCCCAGCATTTT.

The CDR3 loop reads CASDRGPHLNNSPLHF. The CDR3 DNA sequence: TGTGCCAGCGACAGGGGGCCCCACCTTAATAATTCACCCCTCCACTTT. The chain links TRBV7-9 to TRBJ1-6, with 10 bases matching TRBD1. V lost 8 bases, J lost 5 bases, and 9 bases stayed unmatched. The CDR3 contains 16 residues. CDR1 is SEHNR, CDR2 FQNEAQ, per germline (reference sequence).